Reported below is one T cell receptor beta chain. Antigen unknown. These data belong to a study of human T cells and chemical hapten exposure. Study-level points and caveats: Expanded TCRs made up significantly more big CDR3 similarity clusters than controls did. Donor immune responses may differ from healthy people's, since all donors had alopecia.

Time point indicated: patch test 2, 6 weeks after DPC sensitization. Specified treatment: therapeutic diphenylcyclopropenone sensitization with weekly scalp DPC. The library tagged individual cDNA molecules with unique molecular identifiers. TCRdb called the RACE reads again in MiXCR, with one record for every CDR3 protein. The sample has tens of thousands of distinct CDR3 sequences; roughly a tenth are singletons. The junction had 5 bases not matched to a gene; V was cut back by 5 bases and J by 10 bases. The CDR3 is 13 residues long. Germline V lookup: CDR1 SNHLY, CDR2 FYNNEI. The sequences come from whole blood, collected in connection with sensitization to the hapten diphenylcyclopropenone (DPC). The clonotype comes from a woman younger than 45 with alopecia areata. Some clones in this sample may be carry-over from other donors' samples. This rearrangement joins TRBV2 to TRBJ1-6, with 7 positions matching TRBD1. The CDR3 coding sequence is TGTGCCAGCAGTCGTGACAGGGAATCACCCCTCCACTTT. Protein product: CASSRDRESPLHF.